Detailed here is one T cell receptor beta chain. This clonotype appeared many times. It has no known antigen specificity. No base qualities exist here, and no much larger clone lies one base off it. The data are from a study of identical twins (dated by TCRdb to 2016 to 2018). A note on the overall study: TCR alpha and beta repertoires from monozygotic twins, unrelated adults of various ages and cord blood were deep-sequenced to test whether fetal clonotypes persist. Replicate twin experiments were performed at different times using different library preparation protocols to rule out contamination. The investigation overall reported the following: Conclusions relied on cross-sectional statistical analysis, since the same donors could not be followed over many years. Zero-insertion analyses could be partly confounded by invariant T cells such as MAIT and iNKT, though diverse VJ usage argued against such confounding for most clonotypes. Excess twin sharing in beta out-of-frame sequences was weaker because fewer shared sequences lowered the signal-to-noise ratio. Out-of-frame TCR alpha sharing in monozygotic twins was systematically underestimated by recombination models, whereas sharing between unrelated individuals was in agreement with the recombination models. Fewer insertions were carried by abundant cord blood beta clonotypes; a weaker similar trend was observed in young adult naive repertoires, while no such trend was observed in memory repertoires. Compared with coincidental sharing between unrelated individuals, an excess of low generation-probability sequences was observed among out-of-frame TCR alpha sequences shared between twins.

Libraries came from 5' RACE. TCRdb shows the sequencer as Illumina HiSeq 2000. A universal primer binding site was introduced by template switching, and a unique molecular identifier was present in the final cDNA, enabling accurate counting of TCR cDNA molecules. First-strand cDNA for TCR alpha and beta chains was synthesized from specific primers in the conserved constant-segment region. Each cDNA library was double barcoded, with a SMART-Mk sample barcode plus Illumina barcodes, to control for contamination. TruSeq adapter sequences, together with Illumina sample barcodes, were added in two successive PCR steps. The Illumina HiSeq platform was used with custom primers to sequence TCR alpha and beta cDNA libraries. Processing in the source paper ran as follows. Raw reads were processed with MiGEC to extract unique molecular identifiers, and MiXCR was used to determine CDR3 positions. Recombination models were inferred per individual with the repgenHMM and IGoR tools using an EM algorithm. The analysis of shared clonotypes was done with the tcR package in R, with sharing normalized by the product of cloneset sizes. To study raw recombination without the effects of thymic and clonal selection, out-of-frame nonproductive sequences were analyzed. Using fastp at Q25 and MiXCR, TCRdb reprocessed the public reads and kept productive beta chains. Rows merge per CDR3 protein into single entries with the most common DNA and genes. TCRdb, not the original authors, processed these V and J calls. The sample table contains 570,000 or so distinct CDR3 sequences; only one count was recorded for nearly 10% of them. The top ten constitute 2.5% to 3.5% of the sample.

All donors were healthy Caucasians. The twin cohort comprised three pairs of female monozygotic twins, all aged roughly 18 to 30 years. Peripheral blood mononuclear cells were the source from which RNA for the TCR libraries was isolated. This same sample was also part of a study on yellow fever vaccine responses in identical twins. As noted in the second study: The T cell response to vaccination in identical twins was reported by the authors to appear partly convergent and partly personalized. In the study, vaccine-responding T cell clones were precisely tracked in identical twins.

The sequencing input was PBMCs. The source is a woman aged 18-29 years in good health.

The CDR3 loop reads CSASNAGGTNTDTQYF. The DNA sequence reads TGCAGTGCTAGTAATGCCGGGGGGACAAACACAGATACGCAGTATTTT. The sequence joins TRBV20-1 to TRBJ2-3; a tentative D match to TRBD2 spans 7 bases. Sequences DFQATT (CDR1) and SNEGSKA (CDR2) are obtained from the germline V gene (reference sequence). Taken from cysteine to phenylalanine, the CDR3 has 16 residues. CDR3 DNA is the only sequence kept; it has 48 bases, read in frame from the first base. The trim is 3 bases for V and 2 bases for J, with a gap of 18 bases between the germline ends.